This T cell receptor (beta chain) was captured by sequencing in a study of T cells in Graves' hyperthyroidism and ophthalmopathy. As for the study in general: It was at initial diagnosis, before any treatment, that peripheral blood was collected. Study-level points and caveats: Most thyroid-expanded clonotypes above 0.001 were also found in blood.

It was RNA transcripts that yielded the amplified TCR beta CDR3 regions. HTBI primers were used for first-round RT-PCR of the TCR CDR3. One entry per CDR3 protein results from TCRdb running MiXCR on the multiplex PCR reads. The table has tens of thousands of distinct CDR3 sequences, roughly 50% seen once. The sample holds many counts of this clonotype. The antigen remains undetermined. The sequence came from a woman aged 25 to 45 with Graves' ophthalmopathy. The sequenced material came from blood.

CDR3 in DNA: TGTGCCAGCAGTTTCGGGATTGGCGGGGAGCTGTTTTTT. Translated, it gives CASSFGIGGELFF. This chain links TRBV6-1 with TRBJ2-2, with D perhaps matching TRBD2 (5 bases). The germline V and J ends were trimmed by 5 bases and 7 bases, with 11 bases remaining between them. The CDR3 is 13 amino acids. The germline CDR1 and CDR2 sequences are MNHNS and SASEGT.